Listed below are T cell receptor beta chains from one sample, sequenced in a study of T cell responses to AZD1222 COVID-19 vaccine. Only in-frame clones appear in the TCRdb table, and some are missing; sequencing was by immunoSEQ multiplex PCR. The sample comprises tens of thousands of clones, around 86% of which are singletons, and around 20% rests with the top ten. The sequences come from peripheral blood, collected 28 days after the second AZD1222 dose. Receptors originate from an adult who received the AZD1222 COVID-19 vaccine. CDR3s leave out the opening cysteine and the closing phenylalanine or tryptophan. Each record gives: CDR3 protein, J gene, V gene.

CDR3 protein: ASSLAWDSGYT
J gene: TRBJ1-2
V gene: TRBV7-8

CDR3 protein: ASSDVPGEQY
J gene: TRBJ2-7
V gene: TRBV5-1

CDR3 protein: ATPGREKGSNQPQH
J gene: TRBJ1-5
V gene: TRBV24-1

CDR3 protein: ASSLYLGEQF
J gene: TRBJ2-1
V gene: TRBV5-8

CDR3 protein: ASSQRTGSGTKETQY
J gene: TRBJ2-5
V gene: TRBV5-1

CDR3 protein: ATSPRDFYSNQPQH
J gene: TRBJ1-5
V gene: TRBV15

CDR3 protein: ASGWTQGSEQY
J gene: TRBJ2-7
V gene: TRBV3-1/TRBV3-2

CDR3 protein: ASSPTGSQTNYGYT
J gene: TRBJ1-2
V gene: TRBV7-9

CDR3 protein: ASSFDPRGNTIY
J gene: TRBJ1-3
V gene: TRBV7-2

CDR3 protein: ASSKGGATYEQY
J gene: TRBJ2-7
V gene: TRBV28

CDR3 protein: ASSVRVYTGELF
J gene: TRBJ2-2
V gene: TRBV2

CDR3 protein: ASSLLGRGLGSLH
J gene: TRBJ1-6
V gene: TRBV2

CDR3 protein: ASSQQVAGQPQH
J gene: TRBJ1-5
V gene: TRBV4-3

CDR3 protein: ASSLGTENYGYT
J gene: TRBJ1-2
V gene: TRBV5-1

CDR3 protein: ASSPRDREGANEKLF
J gene: TRBJ1-4
V gene: TRBV9

CDR3 protein: ASSLQATNTEAF
J gene: TRBJ1-1
V gene: TRBV7-2

CDR3 protein: ASSQGSTSIAF
J gene: TRBJ1-1
V gene: TRBV3-1/TRBV3-2

CDR3 protein: ASGDRNQPQH
J gene: TRBJ1-5
V gene: TRBV10-2

CDR3 protein: SARYADTQY
J gene: TRBJ2-3
V gene: TRBV20-1

CDR3 protein: ASSHRLLGSYEQY
J gene: TRBJ2-7
V gene: TRBV4-2

CDR3 protein: ASSQQGSGNTIY
J gene: TRBJ1-3
V gene: TRBV5-4

CDR3 protein: ASSRDGTGNQPQH
J gene: TRBJ1-5
V gene: TRBV27

CDR3 protein: ASSLQQGANYGYT
J gene: TRBJ1-2
V gene: TRBV11-2

CDR3 protein: ASGAGGGISSPLH
J gene: TRBJ1-6
V gene: TRBV27

CDR3 protein: AISERLAGGEGEQF
J gene: TRBJ2-1
V gene: TRBV10-3

CDR3 protein: ASNTGGGYT
J gene: TRBJ1-2
V gene: TRBV25-1

CDR3 protein: ASSPGLVFY
J gene: TRBJ2-7
V gene: TRBV6-2/TRBV6-3

CDR3 protein: ASTPRGTGHNEQF
J gene: TRBJ2-1
V gene: TRBV11-2

CDR3 protein: ASSRTGDQPQH
J gene: TRBJ1-5
V gene: TRBV7-8

CDR3 protein: ASRGGVLATGELF
J gene: TRBJ2-2
V gene: TRBV19

CDR3 protein: ASSLERSLEAF
J gene: TRBJ1-1
V gene: TRBV7-2

CDR3 protein: ATQSRGGRYEQY
J gene: TRBJ2-7
V gene: TRBV2

CDR3 protein: ASSFKYTGANTGELF
J gene: TRBJ2-2
V gene: TRBV11-2

CDR3 protein: ASSPRGDGELF
J gene: TRBJ2-2
V gene: TRBV7-3

CDR3 protein: ASSQNGKGQPQH
J gene: TRBJ1-5
V gene: TRBV3-1/TRBV3-2